This T cell receptor beta chain is drawn from a study of cytomegalovirus exposure and HLA in healthy donors. 13 Jbeta primers and 60 Vbeta primers were used for the PCR. Profiled with immunoSEQ multiplex PCR; TCRdb holds only in-frame clones, not every one. The sample lists under 200,000 clones, about four fifths occurring once. V lost 0 bases to trimming and J lost 4 bases, with 9 bases between them. The germline CDR1 and CDR2 sequences are MNHEY and SMNVEV (reference sequence). CDR3 length: 14 residues. The source is a man aged 25-40 years in good health and CMV-seronegative. This chain connects TRBV27 to TRBJ1-2, with D possibly matching TRBD1 (5 bases). Sequenced material: PBMCs. CDR3 coding DNA: TGTGCCAGCAGTTTATCGGGGGGGGGCTATGGCTACACCTTC. This codes for CASSLSGGGYGYTF.